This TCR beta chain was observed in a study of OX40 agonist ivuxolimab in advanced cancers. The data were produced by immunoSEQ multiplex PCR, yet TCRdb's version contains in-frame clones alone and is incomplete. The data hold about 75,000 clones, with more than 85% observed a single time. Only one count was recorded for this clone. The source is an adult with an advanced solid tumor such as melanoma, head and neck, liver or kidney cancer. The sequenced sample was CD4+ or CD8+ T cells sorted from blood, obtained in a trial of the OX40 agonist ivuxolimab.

The CDR3 DNA sequence: TGCGCCAGCGGATTAGGGTCTGGGGCCAACGTCCTGACTTTC. Protein product: CASGLGSGANVLTF. This rearrangement joins TRBV5-1 to TRBJ2-6, with D unresolved. CDR3 size: 14 residues. The V gene's germline CDR1 is SGHRS and CDR2 YFSETQ. Trimming cost V 7 bases and J 1 base, with 9 bases left between them.